This T cell receptor beta chain stems from a study of cytomegalovirus exposure and HLA in healthy donors. Study-wide points: A later analysis linked a missense variant in DCLRE1C to the trimming of TCR beta V and J genes. Some public TCRs appeared in many individuals, while most sequences were rare.

The PCR was carried out with 60 Vbeta primers and 13 Jbeta primers. Assay used: immunoSEQ multiplex PCR; TCRdb lists only in-frame clones, some missing. Seen in this sample are 150,000 to 200,000 clones; the ten most common clones hold less than 0.95%. The CDR3 has 14 residues. Trimming took off 5 bases at V and 5 bases at J, with 15 bases between the two ends. Germline CDR1 is SEHNR and CDR2 is FQNEAQ (reference sequence). Worth noting for this clone: Its antigen is as yet unknown.

Source material: PBMCs. The sequence came from a woman in her late teens or twenties in good health and CMV-seropositive. J is TRBJ1-2 and V is TRBV7-9; D gene ambiguous. The CDR3 spells CASSPPGADYGYTF. CDR3 DNA: TGTGCCAGCAGCCCCCCTGGAGCGGATTATGGCTACACCTTC.